This is a list of T cell receptor beta chains from one sample in a study of blood T cell repertoires in COVID-19. Clones were read by immunoSEQ multiplex PCR, and TCRdb kept only the in-frame ones, dropping some. The data hold about 97,000 clones, with about 72% observed a single time. Input material: peripheral blood. The receptors originated from a man in his sixties with active or convalescent COVID-19. Both conserved end residues are part of each CDR3. A D gene is named only where the DNA matches it firmly. The listing skips clone size in some rows; elsewhere it reads once, few, many or a size class.

j_call d_call v_call clone_size cdr3_aa cdr3_nt
TRBJ1-2 NA TRBV5-4 many CASSLGGTNYGYTF TGTGCCAGCAGCTTGGGAGGTACTAACTATGGCTACACCTTC
TRBJ2-2 NA TRBV5-8 NA CASSRAGNTGELFF TGTGCCAGCAGCCGTGCGGGGAACACCGGGGAGCTGTTTTTT
TRBJ1-5 NA TRBV28 NA CASSLIRGGAKRSQPQHF TGTGCCAGCAGTTTAATTCGTGGAGGGGCTAAGCGTAGTCAGCCCCAGCATTTT
TRBJ2-2 NA TRBV7-9 NA CASRYRTDRTTGELFF TGTGCCAGCAGGTATCGGACAGATCGAACCACCGGGGAGCTGTTTTTT
TRBJ1-5 TRBD1 TRBV5-5 few CASSPGTAGQPQHF TGTGCCAGCAGCCCCGGGACAGCGGGTCAGCCCCAGCATTTT
TRBJ2-3 NA TRBV5-5 NA CASSRFLDYYTDTQYF TGTGCCAGCAGCCGCTTCCTGGACTATTACACAGATACGCAGTATTTT
TRBJ1-4 NA TRBV10-2 NA CASSDGGINEKLFF TGCGCCAGCAGTGATGGGGGGATCAATGAAAAACTGTTTTTT
TRBJ2-7 TRBD2 TRBV9 NA CASSVEPSGGYEQYF TGTGCCAGCAGCGTAGAGCCTAGCGGGGGCTACGAGCAGTACTTC
TRBJ1-2 NA TRBV6-4 NA CASSDSGGKDGYTF TGTGCCAGCAGTGACTCTGGGGGGAAAGATGGCTACACCTTC
TRBJ1-2 NA TRBV7-9 NA CASSLYLTGDIGYTF TGTGCCAGCAGCTTATACCTGACAGGCGACATTGGCTACACCTTC
TRBJ1-2 NA TRBV6-5 NA CASTPLRGGPNGYTF TGTGCCAGCACTCCACTCCGAGGGGGTCCCAATGGCTACACCTTC
TRBJ2-3 TRBD2 TRBV5-1 NA CASSTQRERTDTQYF TGCGCCAGCAGCACCCAGCGGGAACGCACAGATACGCAGTATTTT
TRBJ2-5 TRBD2 TRBV3-1/TRBV3-2 many CASSFEASGDSLYF TGTGCCAGCAGTTTTGAGGCTAGCGGGGACTCCCTGTACTTC
TRBJ2-2 NA TRBV5-4 NA CASRRAGLNTGELFF TGTGCCAGCAGGAGGGCGGGGTTGAACACCGGGGAGCTGTTTTTT
TRBJ1-2 TRBD1 TRBV9 NA CASSAQGDYGYTF TGTGCCAGCAGCGCGCAGGGGGACTATGGCTACACCTTC
TRBJ2-2 NA TRBV27 once CASSLAGETAGELFF TGTGCCAGCAGTTTAGCAGGGGAGACAGCCGGGGAGCTGTTTTTT
TRBJ2-1 NA TRBV28 NA CASSRTGYNEQFF TGTGCCAGCAGCCGTACTGGCTACAATGAGCAGTTCTTC
TRBJ1-6 NA TRBV13 NA CASSLRNSPLHF TGTGCCAGCAGCCTCAGGAATTCACCCCTCCACTTT
TRBJ2-7 TRBD2 TRBV18 NA CASSPGTFREEYF TGTGCCAGCTCACCGGGCACCTTCCGGGAGGAGTACTTC
TRBJ2-1 TRBD1 TRBV5-1 NA CASSKVQGSSYNEQFF TGCGCCAGCAGTAAAGTACAGGGGAGCTCCTACAATGAGCAGTTCTTC
TRBJ2-5 NA TRBV18 NA CASSPRQPSWETQYF TGTGCCAGCTCACCCCGACAGCCGTCATGGGAGACCCAGTACTTC
TRBJ2-2 TRBD2 TRBV9 NA CASSPRTSGTGELFF TGTGCCAGCAGCCCAAGAACTAGCGGGACCGGGGAGCTGTTTTTT
TRBJ1-2 NA TRBV10-1 NA CASSSTTGGNYGYTF TGCGCCAGCAGCTCCACAACGGGGGGGAACTATGGCTACACCTTC
TRBJ2-2 NA TRBV7-2 NA CASSLVVVTGELFF TGTGCCAGCAGCTTAGTAGTAGTCACCGGGGAGCTGTTTTTT
TRBJ2-5 NA TRBV7-9 NA CASSPVGQSGETQYF TGTGCCAGCAGCCCCGTCGGACAGAGCGGAGAGACCCAGTACTTC
TRBJ2-6 TRBD1 TRBV5-5 once CASSPGTGSVLTF TGTGCCAGCAGCCCCGGGACAGGGAGCGTCCTGACTTTC
TRBJ1-5 NA TRBV5-1 NA CASSTRQVPIRNQPQHF TGCGCCAGCAGCACCCGACAGGTCCCCATCAGGAATCAGCCCCAGCATTTT
TRBJ1-1 TRBD1 TRBV6-6 NA CASGGALTDRGRGAFF TGTGCCAGCGGAGGGGCCTTAACGGACAGGGGGCGGGGAGCTTTCTTT
TRBJ1-2 TRBD1 TRBV10-1 NA CASSADRAGYGYTF TGCGCCAGCAGTGCGGACAGGGCGGGCTATGGCTACACCTTC